This is a list of T cell receptor beta chains from one sample in a study of identical twins. MiXCR was run by TCRdb on the 5' RACE reads, yielding one entry per CDR3 protein. The table shows hundreds of thousands of distinct CDR3 sequences, with roughly 6% occurring only once. The sequencing sample was made of naive T cells sorted from blood. The receptors here all came from a man between 18 and 29 years old in good health. CDR3s include the opening cysteine and the closing phenylalanine or tryptophan. The D gene is left open where the match is weak. Clone size is given for some rows only: seen once, a few or many times, or a class if the clone is expanded.

v_gene,abundance,len,d_gene,j_gene,CDR3aa,CDR3nt
TRBV18,NA,19,TRBD2,TRBJ2-5,CASSPSGTSGRTWQETQYF,TGTGCCAGCTCACCCTCAGGCACTAGCGGGAGGACGTGGCAAGAGACCCAGTACTTC
TRBV2,many,15,TRBD1,TRBJ1-5,CASRWTGLGNQPQHF,TGTGCCAGCAGGTGGACAGGGTTAGGGAATCAGCCCCAGCATTTT
TRBV6-1,many,15,TRBD2,TRBJ2-7,CASSGTSGRAGEQYF,TGTGCCAGCAGTGGGACTAGCGGGAGGGCCGGCGAGCAGTACTTC
TRBV5-1,few,15,TRBD1,TRBJ2-1,CASSPGTGGMDEQFF,TGCGCCAGCAGCCCCGGGACAGGGGGCATGGATGAGCAGTTCTTC
TRBV7-2,many,12,NA,TRBJ2-7,CASSLLASEQYF,TGTGCCAGCAGCTTACTGGCGTCCGAGCAGTACTTC
TRBV4-2,many,19,NA,TRBJ2-2,CASSAYNRDPGQRTGELFF,TGTGCCAGCAGCGCTTATAACCGGGACCCCGGACAGAGGACCGGGGAGCTGTTTTTT
TRBV20-1,few,18,TRBD2,TRBJ2-1,CSASRDGSAGGGLNEQFF,TGCAGTGCTAGTCGGGATGGTTCAGCGGGAGGAGGCCTCAATGAGCAGTTCTTC
TRBV6-1,many,14,NA,TRBJ2-3,CATLPDLVLGTQYF,TGTGCCACCCTCCCGGACCTCGTGTTGGGTACGCAGTATTTT
TRBV20-1,few,12,NA,TRBJ2-5,CSAGAATETQYF,TGCAGTGCAGGGGCCGCCACAGAGACCCAGTACTTC
TRBV15,NA,16,TRBD2,TRBJ2-5,CATSRVASGNQETQYF,TGTGCCACCAGCAGAGTGGCTAGCGGGAACCAAGAGACCCAGTACTTC
TRBV7-2,NA,15,TRBD2,TRBJ2-1,CASRRAGGLYNEQFF,TGTGCCAGCAGAAGGGCGGGAGGATTATACAATGAGCAGTTCTTC
TRBV5-1,many,15,TRBD2,TRBJ2-5,CASSLGAGDRETQYF,TGCGCCAGCAGCTTGGGAGCGGGAGACAGGGAGACCCAGTACTTC
TRBV12-3/TRBV12-4,many,14,NA,TRBJ2-3,CASSASFRSDTQYF,TGTGCCAGCAGTGCTTCATTTCGGTCAGATACGCAGTATTTT
TRBV5-1,few,16,TRBD1,TRBJ2-1,CASSLAEGQGRDEQFF,TGCGCCAGCAGCTTGGCCGAAGGACAGGGGAGGGATGAGCAGTTCTTC
TRBV11-2,many,15,TRBD2,TRBJ2-1,CASSLDAGGHNEQFF,TGTGCCAGCAGCTTAGATGCGGGAGGTCACAATGAGCAGTTCTTC
TRBV6-5,NA,13,NA,TRBJ2-1,CASSYPEGNEQFF,TGTGCCAGCAGTTACCCGGAGGGCAATGAGCAGTTCTTC
TRBV5-1,NA,14,NA,TRBJ2-5,CASSFDRLGETQYF,TGCGCCAGCAGCTTTGACAGGCTGGGGGAGACCCAGTACTTC
TRBV20-1,many,13,NA,TRBJ2-4,CSASGGTGNIQYF,TGCAGTGCTAGCGGGGGGACAGGAAACATTCAGTACTTC
TRBV12-3/TRBV12-4,few,14,NA,TRBJ1-4,CASSFRARGEKLFF,TGTGCCAGCAGTTTCCGGGCCCGAGGGGAAAAACTGTTTTTT
TRBV7-2,many,15,NA,TRBJ2-7,CASSGGGTSTYEQYF,TGTGCCAGCAGCGGGGGTGGGACATCGACCTACGAGCAGTACTTC
TRBV12-5,many,12,NA,TRBJ2-3,CASGPRTRSFAF,TGTGCTAGTGGTCCCAGGACCCGGAGTTTCGCTTTT
TRBV9,many,14,NA,TRBJ2-7,CASSVGGVAYEQYF,TGTGCCAGCAGCGTAGGTGGAGTAGCCTACGAGCAGTACTTC
TRBV27,many,14,NA,TRBJ2-7,CASSFSGAPYEQYF,TGTGCCAGCAGTTTTAGCGGAGCCCCCTACGAGCAGTACTTC
TRBV9,many,14,NA,TRBJ2-7,CASSVASEAYEQYF,TGTGCCAGCAGCGTAGCTAGCGAAGCCTACGAGCAGTACTTC
TRBV3-1,many,14,TRBD2,TRBJ2-2,CASSLAGASGELFF,TGTGCCAGCAGCCTAGCGGGAGCTTCCGGGGAGCTGTTTTTT
TRBV7-9,NA,15,NA,TRBJ2-7,CATTWEPGRNYEQYF,TGTGCCACCACGTGGGAGCCGGGACGAAACTACGAGCAGTACTTC
TRBV19,NA,13,NA,TRBJ1-4,CASSKDSAEKLFF,TGTGCCAGTAGTAAGGACAGTGCTGAAAAACTGTTTTTT
TRBV4-3,NA,17,TRBD1,TRBJ2-5,CASSQVGQGARQETQYF,TGCGCCAGCAGCCAAGTGGGACAGGGGGCACGTCAAGAGACCCAGTACTTC